The next 22 T cell receptor beta chains were all read from a single sample in a study of Ad26.COV2.S vaccination and SARS-CoV-2 variants. Sequencing was performed with immunoSEQ multiplex PCR; in TCRdb, only in-frame clones are kept and a portion is missing. The top ten clones hold around 1.8% of a sample with 450,000 to 550,000 clones, roughly nine tenths of them seen once. Noted treatment: some 20 received Ad26.COV2.S at low or high dose, single or two shots; 5 received placebo; per-sample allocation not given. It was on day 63 after the first vaccine or placebo injection that samples were taken. Sequences were derived from peripheral blood, sampled in a trial of Ad26.COV2.S vaccine versus placebo. These receptors were obtained from a person between 18 and 65 years old who received the Ad26.COV2.S COVID-19 vaccine or a placebo.

The J gene is TRBJ1-4, the V gene TRBV5-1, with TRBD1 identical over 7 bases. The germline V gene has CDR1 SGHRS and CDR2 YFSETQ. This CDR3 contains 15 residues. V was pared by 4 bases and J by 3 bases, with 6 bases of the junction left unmatched. This chain's CDR3 is CASSLDRSANEKLFF. In DNA, the CDR3 is TGCGCCAGCAGCCTGGACAGGTCGGCTAATGAAAAACTGTTTTTT.

The chain couples TRBV2 to TRBJ1-5, with TRBD1 matching 7 bases. The germline gives CDR1 SNHLY, CDR2 FYNNEI. This CDR3 comprises 16 residues. V shed 8 bases and J 0 bases; nucleotides not matched to a gene: 10. The CDR3 DNA reads as TGTGCCAGCGGTCGACAGGGTTCGGGTAGCAATCAGCCCCAGCATTTT. Its protein is CASGRQGSGSNQPQHF.

The chain uses TRBV18 and TRBJ2-2; the D is unclear. Germline V gene data show CDR1 as KGHSH and CDR2 as LQKENI. The CDR3 is made up of 16 amino acids. Between the trimmed V and J ends, which lost 3 bases and 0 bases, there was a span of 11 bases. CDR3 region: CASSPLTRANTGELFF. The CDR3 region has the DNA TGTGCCAGCTCACCGCTGACGAGAGCGAACACCGGGGAGCTGTTTTTT.

The chain links TRBV19 to TRBJ2-5; 9 nucleotides line up with TRBD1. Unmatched junction bases numbered 8, after V lost 5 bases and J lost 4 bases. The CDR3 has 15 residues. Germline V gene sequence: CDR1 LNHDA, CDR2 SQIVND (reference sequence). In DNA, the CDR3 is TGTGCCAGTAGTTCCCTGGACAGGGGAAGAGAGACCCAGTACTTC. It codes for CASSSLDRGRETQYF.

This clone is a singleton in its sample. V and J are TRBV5-5 and TRBJ2-7; D gene ambiguous. The CDR3 is made up of 13 amino acids. Trimming took off 2 bases at V and 3 bases at J, with 9 bases between the two ends. Germline CDR1 SGHKS, CDR2 YYEKEE (reference sequence). CDR3 loop: CASSFREIYEQYF. The CDR3 DNA sequence: TGTGCCAGCAGCTTTCGTGAGATCTACGAGCAGTACTTC.

In its sample, this clone was seen a few times. The genes are TRBV12-2 and TRBJ2-1; the table gives TRBD1 as D, unverified against the DNA. TRBV12-2 is reported as a pseudogene. CDR3 length: 18 residues. The CDR3 DNA is TGTGCAAGTCGCTTAGGGCTCGGGCTCCGACAGATATACAATGAGCAGTTCTTC. Its translation: CASRLGLGLRQIYNEQFF.

The chain recombines TRBV2 with TRBJ1-2; D is undetermined. The CDR3 totals 14 residues. CDR1 and CDR2 (germline): SNHLY, FYNNEI. Trimming removed 0 bases from V and 3 bases from J, with 8 bases in between. The CDR3: CASSEALSYYGYTF. For the CDR3, the DNA is TGTGCCAGCAGTGAAGCGCTTAGTTACTATGGCTACACCTTC. The entire variable domain, with the rest obtained from reference TRBV2 and TRBJ1-2, is as follows: EPEVTQTPSHQVTQMGQEVILRCVPISNHLYFYWYRQILGQKVEFLVSFYNNEISEKSEIFDDQFSVERPDGSNFTLKIRSTKLEDSAMYFCASSEALSYYGYTFGSGTRLTVV.

The J gene is TRBJ2-3, the V gene TRBV18; D perhaps matches TRBD1 (5 bases). Germline-derived CDR1 and CDR2 are KGHSH and LQKENI. The CDR3 sequence is 16 residues long. The V and J ends lost 3 bases and 1 base respectively, with 14 bases between them. The CDR3 DNA reads as TGTGCCAGCTCACCGACAGTATTAATCGGCACAGATACGCAGTATTTT. Protein product: CASSPTVLIGTDTQYF. The complete variable domain, with remaining parts taken from reference TRBV18 and TRBJ2-3, reads NAGVMQNPRHLVRRRGQEARLRCSPMKGHSHVYWYRQLPEEGLKFMVYLQKENIIDESGMPKERFSAEFPKEGPSILRIQQVVRGDSAAYFCASSPTVLIGTDTQYFGPGTRLTVL.

The chain uses TRBV5-1 and TRBJ2-7; no clear D gene. Germline V gene sequence: CDR1 SGHRS, CDR2 YFSETQ. V dropped 0 bases and J dropped 3 bases, with 7 bases sitting between them. This CDR3 is built from 13 residues. The CDR3 DNA sequence: TGCGCCAGCAGCTTGGGGGCCGGCTACGAGCAGTACTTC. As protein: CASSLGAGYEQYF.

The chain carries TRBV18 and TRBJ2-1, with D tentatively TRBD2 (6 bases). CDR3 size: 14 residues. Trimming cost V 6 bases and J 3 bases, with 12 bases left between them. Germline CDR1 reads KGHSH; CDR2 reads LQKENI. As DNA, the CDR3 is TGTGCCAGCTCCCCGGGGACTGTCTACAATGAGCAGTTCTTC. Translation gives CASSPGTVYNEQFF.

V gene TRBV5-1 combines with J gene TRBJ1-5; 9 bases are a match to TRBD1. The CDR3 loop spans 15 amino acids. CDR1 and CDR2 (germline): SGHRS, YFSETQ. With V trimmed by 4 bases and J by 6 bases, 8 bases remained unmatched. The CDR3 nucleotides are TGCGCCAGCAGCCCTACGGGACAGGGCCCTCAGCCCCAGCATTTT. Amino acids: CASSPTGQGPQPQHF.

Comments on this clone: The same CDR3 arises from other DNA sequences in this sample as well. The V gene is TRBV5-1, the J gene TRBJ2-1; 7 bases agree with TRBD1. The ends lost 0 bases at V and 5 bases at J; junction bases unmatched: 2. The CDR3 covers 14 residues. Germline V gene lookup returns CDR1 SGHRS and CDR2 YFSETQ. CDR3 sequence reads: CASSLGDRDNEQFF. DNA of the CDR3: TGCGCCAGCAGCTTGGGGGACAGAGACAATGAGCAGTTCTTC.

The rearrangement uses TRBV15 and TRBJ2-3; D ambiguous. The CDR3 is 13 residues long. Germline-derived CDR1 and CDR2 are LNHNV and YYDKDF (reference sequence). Trimming cost V 5 bases and J 0 bases, with 6 bases left between them. The CDR3: CATSAESTDTQYF. The CDR3 DNA sequence: TGTGCCACCAGCGCGGAAAGCACAGATACGCAGTATTTT.

As DNA, the CDR3 is TGTGCCAGCAGTAGACAGGGTGGTAATTCACCCCTCCACTTT. This sequence encodes CASSRQGGNSPLHF. V is TRBV3-1 (or the pseudogene TRBV3-2) and J is TRBJ1-6; 7 positions agree with TRBD1. The CDR3 extends over 14 amino acids. The germline V gene has CDR1 LGHDT and CDR2 YNNKEL (reference sequence). Trimming at V came to 6 bases and at J to 6 bases, leaving 5 bases not matched to a gene.

This sequence joins TRBV10-2 and TRBJ1-1; D not certain. Trimming took off 5 bases at V and 1 base at J, with 11 bases between the two ends. This CDR3 spans 14 amino acids. Germline CDR1 is WSHSY and CDR2 is SAAADI. CDR3 sequence (DNA): TGCGCCAGCAGTCCCCCGACCCAGAACACTGAAGCTTTCTTT. Its protein is CASSPPTQNTEAFF.

The chain couples TRBV18 to TRBJ1-1; possibly TRBD1 for D (5 bases). Deletions cut 0 bases from V and 4 bases from J, with 12 bases between. The CDR3 has 15 residues. CDR1 and CDR2 from the germline V gene are KGHSH and LQKENI. The CDR3 DNA is TGTGCCAGCTCACCACCGAAGGGGACTGGCACTGAAGCTTTCTTT. This codes for CASSPPKGTGTEAFF.

This chain links TRBV2 with TRBJ2-2; TRBD1 might be the D (6 bases). CDR3 length equals 14 residues. Germline values: CDR1 SNHLY, CDR2 FYNNEI. Between the trimmed V and J ends, which lost 5 bases and 8 bases, there was a span of 15 bases. CDR3 nucleotides: TGTGCCAGCAGTCCCCAGGGGTTATCAGGGGAGCTGTTTTTT. This encodes CASSPQGLSGELFF.

The chain couples TRBV3-1 (or the pseudogene TRBV3-2) to TRBJ1-3; D gene uncertain. CDR1 and CDR2 (germline): LGHDT, YNNKEL (reference sequence). The CDR3 has 15 residues. Trimming stripped 4 bases from V and 4 bases from J, with 14 bases between. In DNA, the CDR3 is TGTGCCAGCAGCCTCCGACAAAAGTCGGGAAACACCATATATTTT. Protein sequence: CASSLRQKSGNTIYF.

The V gene is TRBV19, the J gene TRBJ1-4, with 7 bases identical to TRBD1. CDR3 length: 14 amino acids. Germline CDR1 is LNHDA and CDR2 is SQIVND (reference sequence). The V gene end was trimmed by 6 bases and the J gene end by 8 bases; junction bases not matched to a gene: 9. CDR3 in amino acids: CASRRTGWGEKLFF. DNA of the CDR3: TGTGCCAGTAGGAGGACAGGTTGGGGGGAAAAACTGTTTTTT. Supplemented by reference TRBV19 and TRBJ1-4, the full variable domain reads DGGITQSPKYLFRKEGQNVTLSCEQNLNHDAMYWYRQDPGQGLRLIYYSQIVNDFQKGDIAEGYSVSREKKESFPLTVTSAQKNPTAFYLCASRRTGWGEKLFFGSGTQLSVL.

The chain uses TRBV9 and TRBJ2-1; no definite D call. The V end was cut by 3 bases, the J end by 6 bases, with 16 bases between. Germline CDR1 reads SGDLS; CDR2 reads YYNGEE. The CDR3 has 15 amino acids. CDR3 residues: CASSDDPILSNEQFF. The CDR3 DNA is TGTGCCAGCAGCGATGATCCCATTCTAAGCAATGAGCAGTTCTTC. Full variable domain (outside the CDR3, taken from reference TRBV9 and TRBJ2-1): DSGVTQTPKHLITATGQRVTLRCSPRSGDLSVYWYQQSLDQGLQFLIQYYNGEERAKGNILERFSAQQFPDLHSELNLSSLELGDSALYFCASSDDPILSNEQFFGPGTRLTVL.

The chain links TRBV7-9 to TRBJ2-2; D gene ambiguous. Trimming took off 3 bases at V and 5 bases at J, with 13 bases between the two ends. Per germline, CDR1 SEHNR and CDR2 FQNEAQ (reference sequence). The CDR3 consists of 15 residues. CDR3 residues: CASSFGFSVTGELFF. The CDR3 DNA is TGTGCCAGCAGCTTTGGCTTTTCGGTTACCGGGGAGCTGTTTTTT.

The V gene is TRBV12-3 or TRBV12-4, the J gene TRBJ1-2; D ambiguous. The CDR3 spans 10 residues. The V end was cut by 5 bases, the J end by 5 bases, with 3 bases between. CDR3 coding DNA: TGTGCCAGCAGTCAGTATGGCTACACCTTC. Protein product: CASSQYGYTF.